This T cell receptor (beta chain) was documented in a study of cytomegalovirus exposure and HLA in healthy donors. Turning to the study itself: Within the Caucasian-associated ancestry cluster were 81% of the roughly 400 genotyped donors. Whole-study findings and limits: The listing of 150 to 200 TCR beta chains classed them as cytomegalovirus-associated.

Both 60 Vbeta primers and 13 Jbeta primers went into the PCR. Data came from immunoSEQ multiplex PCR; TCRdb stores just in-frame clones and leaves some out. The sample contains approximately 90,000 clones, approximately 7.7% of which appear only once. Germline lookup yields CDR1 SNHLY and CDR2 FYNNEI. The CDR3 length is 12 residues. V lost 9 bases and J 5 bases, leaving 13 bases between the germline ends. Donors likely had unrecorded immune exposures despite being nominally healthy when sampled. On this clone: Its cognate antigen is unknown.

The J gene is TRBJ2-5, the V gene TRBV2; tentatively, D is TRBD2 (6 bases). The TCR was taken from a man in his fifties in good health and CMV-seronegative. The material sequenced was PBMCs. DNA of the CDR3: TGTGCCAGTCTGGGGGGTGAGGAGACCCAGTACTTC. This gives the protein CASLGGEETQYF.